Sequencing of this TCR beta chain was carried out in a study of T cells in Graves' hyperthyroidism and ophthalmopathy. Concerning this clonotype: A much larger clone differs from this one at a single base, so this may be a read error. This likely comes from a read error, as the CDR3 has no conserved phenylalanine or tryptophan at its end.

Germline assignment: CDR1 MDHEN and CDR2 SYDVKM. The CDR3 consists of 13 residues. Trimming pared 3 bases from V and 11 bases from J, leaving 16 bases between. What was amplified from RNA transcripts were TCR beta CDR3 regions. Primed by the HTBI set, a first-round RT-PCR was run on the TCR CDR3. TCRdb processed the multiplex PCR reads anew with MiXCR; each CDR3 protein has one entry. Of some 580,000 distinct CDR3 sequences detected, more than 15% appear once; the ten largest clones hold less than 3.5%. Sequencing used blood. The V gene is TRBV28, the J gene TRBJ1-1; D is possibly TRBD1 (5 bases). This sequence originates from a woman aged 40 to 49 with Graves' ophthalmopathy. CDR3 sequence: CASSLGGRGEAFL. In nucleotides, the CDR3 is TGTGCCAGCAGTTTGGGAGGAAGAGGGGAGGCTTTCCTT.